These 22 T cell receptor beta chains were sequenced from one sample in a study of blood T cells in healthy people across ages. Combining a sample-barcoded 5' primer with a J-beta primer mix, a second PCR ran for about 6 to 11 cycles. TCRdb recomputed calls from the 5' RACE reads with MiXCR, one row per CDR3 protein. The profile shows some 1,500,000 distinct CDR3 sequences, approximately 43% of them singletons. Material: blood. These receptors originate from a young woman in good health.

This clonotype has a single count. The V call is TRBV6-1, the J call TRBJ1-1; perhaps TRBD1 as D (5 bases). Trimming left V 1 base short and J 5 bases short, with 11 bases between. The CDR3 spans 14 residues. Germline CDR1 is MNHNS and CDR2 is SASEGT. The CDR3 loop is CASSEEGRWTEAFF. For the CDR3, the DNA is TGTGCCAGCAGTGAAGAGGGACGTTGGACTGAAGCTTTCTTT.

The sample holds one count of this clonotype. A much larger clone is a single base away; this may be a read error. V is TRBV29-1 and J is TRBJ2-5; tentative D call: TRBD1 (5 bases). The last part of the DNA fits TRBJ2-1 better; the J call may be wrong. The CDR3 runs 12 residues. Germline CDR1 is SQVTM and CDR2 is ANQGSEA. The CDR3 bases are TGCAGCGTCCGACAGAACCAAGAGACCCAGTTCTTC. Translating gives CSVRQNQETQFF.

J is TRBJ2-1 and V is TRBV7-2; a weak D match, TRBD2 (6 bases). This CDR3 region has 14 residues. Trimming shortened V by 5 bases and J by 8 bases, and 16 bases separated the two germline ends. Per germline, CDR1 SGHTA and CDR2 FQGNSA. CDR3 nucleotides: TGTGCCAGCAGCGTAGTCGGGGGTCACCATGAGCAGTTCTTC. Translated, it gives CASSVVGGHHEQFF.

This clonotype was detected only a few times. The CDR3 DNA sequence: TGTGCCAGCAGGTGGACTAGCGGGAGGGACAATGAGCAGTTCTTC. This translates into CASRWTSGRDNEQFF. V usage is TRBV7-9 and J usage is TRBJ2-1; 15 nucleotides align to TRBD2. CDR3 length: 15 residues. The germline CDR1 and CDR2 sequences are SEHNR and FQNEAQ (reference sequence). J was trimmed by 5 bases and V by 6 bases; bases with no gene match: 2.

The J gene is TRBJ2-4, the V gene TRBV12-3 or TRBV12-4; no clear D gene. V was trimmed by 3 bases and J by 2 bases, leaving 2 bases between them. The CDR3 length is 12 residues. The CDR3 region has the DNA TGTGCCAGCAGTTTCTCCAAAAACATTCAGTACTTC. It encodes CASSFSKNIQYF.

J is TRBJ2-5 and V is TRBV29-1; D is unresolved. The germline V and J ends were trimmed by 5 bases and 4 bases, with 8 bases remaining between them. The CDR3 runs 11 residues. In germline, CDR1 is SQVTM, CDR2 ANQGSEA. The CDR3 here is CSVPYGETQYF. CDR3 nucleotide sequence: TGCAGCGTTCCCTACGGAGAGACCCAGTACTTC.

This clonotype turned up a few times. The chain couples TRBV27 to TRBJ1-2; 7 nucleotides line up with TRBD1. V shed 5 bases and J 0 bases; nucleotides not matched to a gene: 15. This CDR3 is 18 amino acids long. In germline, CDR1 is MNHEY, CDR2 SMNVEV (reference sequence). The CDR3 loop is CASSPTPGQLTSNYGYTF. CDR3 coding DNA: TGTGCCAGCAGTCCCACCCCGGGACAGTTGACCTCTAACTATGGCTACACCTTC.

V is TRBV6-5 and J is TRBJ2-3, with 11 positions matching TRBD2. V lost 0 bases and J lost 0; bases outside the gene matches: 5. The germline CDR1 and CDR2 sequences are MNHEY and SVGAGI. This CDR3 has 18 amino acids. Here the CDR3 DNA reads TGTGCCAGCAGTTACTCGGCTAGCGGGGGGTATAGCACAGATACGCAGTATTTT. Encoded protein: CASSYSASGGYSTDTQYF.

This clonotype turned up a few times. The V gene is TRBV6-1, the J gene TRBJ1-5; D is possibly TRBD1 (5 bases). This CDR3 is built from 15 residues. Germline CDR1 is MNHNS and CDR2 is SASEGT. Deletions cut 7 bases from V and 2 bases from J, with 15 bases between. The CDR3 DNA reads as TGTGCCAGCAAATCCAGTGGAGGGGGCAATCAGCCCCAGCATTTT. Protein product: CASKSSGGGNQPQHF.

The chain joins TRBV4-1 to TRBJ2-5; D is possibly TRBD2 (5 bases). Trimming left V 1 base short and J 9 bases short, with 18 bases between. Germline CDR1 reads MGHRA; CDR2 reads YSYEKL. There are 15 residues in the CDR3. This chain's CDR3 is CASSQGHAGYEAQYF. The CDR3 nucleotides are TGCGCCAGCAGCCAAGGCCATGCGGGCTACGAGGCCCAGTACTTC.

This chain links TRBV7-9 with TRBJ2-7; TRBD2 is a possible D gene (6 bases). Germline CDR1 and CDR2: SEHNR and FQNEAQ (reference sequence). V was trimmed by 5 bases and J by 7 bases, leaving 24 bases between them. The CDR3 loop spans 16 amino acids. Here the CDR3 DNA reads TGTGCCAGCAGCCCTACGTCGGGAGCGGGTTACAATGAGCAGTACTTC. This translates into CASSPTSGAGYNEQYF.

The J gene is TRBJ1-2, the V gene TRBV10-2; D gene uncertain. Per the germline V gene, CDR1 is WSHSY and CDR2 is SAAADI. V was pared by 7 bases and J by 2 bases, with 14 bases between. This CDR3 is 14 amino acids long. The DNA for the CDR3 is TGCGCCAGCATTCCTTCTAGGGAGAACTATGGCTACACCTTC. Translated, it gives CASIPSRENYGYTF.

This chain uses TRBV28 with TRBJ2-3; no firm D call. The CDR3 is 16 residues long. The germline V gene encodes CDR1 MDHEN and CDR2 SYDVKM. V was cut by 4 bases and J by 5 bases, with 19 bases left in between. CDR3 sequence reads: CASSSNRGIGRDTQYF. The CDR3 bases are TGTGCCAGCAGTTCCAACCGTGGGATTGGGCGAGATACGCAGTATTTT. The full variable domain, its missing parts supplied by reference TRBV28 and TRBJ2-3, is DVKVTQSSRYLVKRTGEKVFLECVQDMDHENMFWYRQDPGLGLRLIYFSYDVKMKEKGDIPEGYSVSREKKERFSLILESASTNQTSMYLCASSSNRGIGRDTQYFGPGTRLTVL.

This clonotype showed up just once. The J gene is TRBJ1-6, the V gene TRBV25-1; 7 bases are a match to TRBD1. The CDR3 has 12 amino acids. CDR1 and CDR2 from the germline V gene are MGHDK and SYGVNS. V gave up 7 bases and J gave up 10 bases; unmatched junction bases: 4. Here the CDR3 reads CASKQDRSPLHF. The CDR3 DNA follows: TGTGCCAGCAAACAGGACAGGTCACCCCTCCACTTT. The variable domain in full, with the rest retrieved from reference TRBV25-1 and TRBJ1-6, is EADIYQTPRYLVIGTGKKITLECSQTMGHDKMYWYQQDPGMELHLIHYSYGVNSTEKGDLSSESTVSRIRTEHFPLTLESARPSHTSQYLCASKQDRSPLHFGNGTRLTVT.

On this clonotype itself: One end of the junction does not line up with germline, which may come from a read error. The chain is built from TRBV5-6 and TRBJ2-1, with D perhaps TRBD1 (6 bases). The CDR3 length is 15 residues. Germline V gives CDR1 SGHDT, CDR2 YYEEEE. The CDR3 DNA sequence: TGTGCCAGCAGCTTTCAGGGGAGCTCCCACAATGAGCAGTTCTTC. Protein sequence: CASSFQGSSHNEQFF.

The chain joins TRBV7-2 to TRBJ2-3, with D possibly called TRBD1 or TRBD2 (6 bases each). The CDR3 runs 17 residues. The V end was cut by 5 bases, the J end by 1 base, with 19 bases between. Germline-derived CDR1 and CDR2 are SGHTA and FQGNSA. The CDR3 loop reads CASSDYLMRGGTDTQYF. Written as DNA, the CDR3 is TGTGCCAGCAGCGACTATCTCATGAGGGGGGGCACAGATACGCAGTATTTT.

Details on this clonotype: Compared with germline, one end of the junction differs, possibly owing to a read error. The CDR3: CASREQRSSHNEQFF. CDR3 coding DNA: TGTGCCAGCCGCGAACAGCGGAGCTCCCACAATGAGCAGTTCTTC. This rearrangement joins TRBV11-1 to TRBJ2-1, with D perhaps TRBD2 (5 bases). Germline CDR1 reads SGHAT; CDR2 reads FQDESV (reference sequence). This CDR3 has 15 amino acids.

CDR3: CSFSQGAWNEQYF. Here the CDR3 DNA reads TGCAGCTTTTCACAGGGGGCTTGGAACGAGCAGTACTTC. This rearrangement joins TRBV29-1 to TRBJ2-7, with 9 bases fitting TRBD1. The CDR3 spans 13 residues. The junction had 10 bases not matched to a gene; V was cut back by 8 bases and J by 5 bases. Germline lookup yields CDR1 SQVTM and CDR2 ANQGSEA.

The J gene is TRBJ2-7, the V gene TRBV25-1; the D gene is possibly TRBD1 (6 bases). The CDR3 length is 13 residues. Germline loops: CDR1 MGHDK, CDR2 SYGVNS. Deletions cut 4 bases from V and 6 bases from J, with 13 bases between. CDR3 sequence: CASSGPGAGEQYF. CDR3 in DNA: TGTGCCAGCAGTGGTCCAGGGGCCGGCGAGCAGTACTTC.

This clonotype was observed a handful of times. Here the CDR3 reads CSARLRLATDTQYF. The CDR3 DNA follows: TGCAGTGCTAGGCTACGACTAGCGACAGATACGCAGTATTTT. This sequence joins TRBV20-1 and TRBJ2-3; 8 positions agree with TRBD2. V shed 3 bases and J 3 bases; nucleotides not matched to a gene: 5. This CDR3 region has 14 residues. Germline V gene lookup returns CDR1 DFQATT and CDR2 SNEGSKA (reference sequence).

This clonotype has only a few counts. The chain couples TRBV4-3 to TRBJ2-1, with unresolved D. Germline V lookup: CDR1 LGHNA, CDR2 YSLEER. The CDR3 is made up of 15 amino acids. The ends were cut back, 0 bases at V and 7 bases at J, with 13 bases in the middle. CDR3 in amino acids: CASSQDPQETNEQFF. The CDR3 coding sequence is TGCGCCAGCAGCCAAGATCCCCAGGAGACGAATGAGCAGTTCTTC.

V gene TRBV24-1 combines with J gene TRBJ2-1; 8 positions match TRBD2. Germline V gene data show CDR1 as KGHDR and CDR2 as SFDVKD. The CDR3 loop spans 17 amino acids. With 4 bases clipped from V and 0 bases from J, the junction kept 7 bases outside the gene matches. The CDR3 nucleotides read TGTGCCACCAGTGAATTCGCCGGGACTAGCTCCTACAATGAGCAGTTCTTC. This sequence encodes CATSEFAGTSSYNEQFF.